Presented here are 19 T cell receptor beta chains from one specimen sequenced in a study of blood T cell repertoires in COVID-19. Sequencing was performed with immunoSEQ multiplex PCR; in TCRdb, only in-frame clones are kept and a portion is missing. In the table there are about 440,000 clones, roughly 85% of which are singletons. The sequencing sample was made of PBMCs or T cells enriched from blood (not recorded which). The receptor source for this set is a woman aged 18-30 years with acute COVID-19.

The rearrangement uses TRBV9 and TRBJ1-6; 7 bases are shared with TRBD1. Germline loops: CDR1 SGDLS, CDR2 YYNGEE. This CDR3 region has 14 residues. Trimming at V came to 7 bases and at J to 7 bases, leaving 8 bases not matched to a gene. The chain's CDR3 is CASGDRDSNSPLHF. The CDR3 bases are TGTGCCAGCGGAGACAGGGACTCGAATTCACCCCTCCACTTT.

The V call is TRBV2, the J call TRBJ1-1; 8 nucleotides align to TRBD1. The CDR3 covers 15 residues. CDR1 and CDR2 (germline): SNHLY, FYNNEI. V was clipped by 4 bases and J by 0 bases; unmatched bases: 4. DNA for the CDR3: TGTGCCAGCAGTGCAAGACAGGGGCTGAACACTGAAGCTTTCTTT. Encoded protein: CASSARQGLNTEAFF.

The rearrangement joins TRBV6-5 to TRBJ2-7; 7 bases fit TRBD1. The germline V gene encodes CDR1 MNHEY and CDR2 SVGAGI. The CDR3 length is 14 residues. V shed 4 bases, J shed 4 bases, and the junction held 7 bases outside the gene matches. CDR3 region: CASSSGGPPYEQYF. DNA for the CDR3: TGTGCCAGCAGTTCAGGGGGTCCCCCTTACGAGCAGTACTTC.

The rearrangement links TRBV5-1 to TRBJ2-4; TRBD2 matches 13 bases. Trimming cost V 4 bases and J 8 bases; bases outside gene matches: 6. The CDR3 has 15 residues. Germline V gene data show CDR1 as SGHRS and CDR2 as YFSETQ. The CDR3 is CASSARTSGGHIQYF. The DNA of the CDR3 is TGCGCCAGCAGCGCCCGGACTAGCGGGGGTCACATTCAGTACTTC.

This chain connects TRBV7-3 to TRBJ2-3; 7 nucleotides line up with TRBD2. With V trimmed by 6 bases and J by 5 bases, 8 bases remained unmatched. The CDR3 length is 14 residues. Germline V gene data show CDR1 as SGHTA and CDR2 as FQGTGA. CDR3 region: CASRQTGEGDTQYF. CDR3 coding DNA: TGTGCCAGCAGACAAACGGGGGAGGGAGATACGCAGTATTTT.

This chain connects TRBV29-1 to TRBJ1-2; tentative D call: TRBD1 (6 bases). The V gene lost 4 bases and the J gene lost 6 bases, with 9 bases spanning the gap. The CDR3 sequence is 11 residues long. CDR1 is SQVTM, CDR2 ANQGSEA, per germline. DNA of the CDR3: TGCAGCGTTGGGGCAGGGGATGGCTACACCTTC. The encoded protein is CSVGAGDGYTF.

V and J are TRBV5-4 and TRBJ1-1, with a tentative D call TRBD1 (5 bases). Per germline, CDR1 SGHNT and CDR2 YYREEE (reference sequence). CDR3 length equals 13 residues. V gave up 4 bases and J gave up 1 base, with 8 bases separating them. CDR3 loop: CASSADTNTEAFF. DNA for the CDR3: TGTGCCAGCAGCGCGGACACGAACACTGAAGCTTTCTTT.

CDR3 sequence: CAWSVETDYSPLHF. CDR3 in DNA: TGTGCCTGGAGTGTGGAGACAGATTATTCACCCCTCCACTTT. The chain uses TRBV30 and TRBJ1-6; TRBD1 is a possible D gene (5 bases). This CDR3 has 14 amino acids. In germline, CDR1 is GTSNPN, CDR2 SVGIG (reference sequence). Trimming stripped 0 bases from V and 8 bases from J, with 11 bases between.

The CDR3, as DNA: TGTGCCAGCAGCTTCTTTGTCGGGACTAGTGTCCAAGAGACCCAGTACTTC. Its protein is CASSFFVGTSVQETQYF. J is TRBJ2-5 and V is TRBV7-8, with TRBD2 matching 8 bases. Losses at the gene ends were 3 bases for V and 1 base for J; bases not matched to a gene: 10. The CDR3 contains 17 residues. In germline, CDR1 is SGHVS, CDR2 FQNEAQ.

This sequence joins TRBV10-1 and TRBJ2-5; TRBD1 aligns across 9 bases. The ends lost 2 bases at V and 1 base at J; junction bases unmatched: 2. The CDR3 contains 15 residues. Germline V gives CDR1 WNHNN, CDR2 SYGVQD (reference sequence). In DNA, the CDR3 is TGCGCCAGCAGTGAGGGGACAGGGCCCCAAGAGACCCAGTACTTC. Translated, it gives CASSEGTGPQETQYF.

The chain couples TRBV7-8 to TRBJ2-5; a possible D gene is TRBD1 (6 bases). The CDR3 has 12 amino acids. Germline V lookup: CDR1 SGHVS, CDR2 FQNEAQ. With 5 bases removed from V and 9 bases from J, the gap between germline ends came to 13 bases. The CDR3 DNA follows: TGTGCCAGCAGCCAGGGGATCTGGGCCCAGTACTTC. This sequence encodes CASSQGIWAQYF.

This chain joins TRBV4-1 and TRBJ2-7; 8 positions match TRBD2. The CDR3 is 16 residues long. The germline CDR1 and CDR2 sequences are MGHRA and YSYEKL. Losses at the gene ends were 3 bases for V and 5 bases for J; bases not matched to a gene: 12. The CDR3 nucleotides are TGCGCCAGCAGCCAGGTCCCCGGGACTAGAATCCACGAGCAGTACTTC. The encoded protein is CASSQVPGTRIHEQYF.

The chain is built from TRBV14 and TRBJ2-1; D perhaps matches TRBD1 (6 bases). Trimming shortened V by 4 bases and J by 10 bases, and 14 bases separated the two germline ends. The CDR3 consists of 13 residues. CDR1 and CDR2 (germline): SGHDN, FVKESK. The CDR3 region is CASSPTGYYEQFF. Here the CDR3 DNA reads TGTGCCAGCAGCCCGACAGGATACTACGAGCAGTTCTTC.

The chain combines TRBV6-5 with TRBJ1-1, with a weak D call TRBD1 (5 bases). Trimming took 4 bases from V and 7 from J, leaving 10 bases between them. The CDR3 length is 12 residues. The germline CDR1 and CDR2 sequences are MNHEY and SVGAGI. The CDR3 loop is CASSFGGFEAFF. The CDR3 DNA is TGTGCCAGCAGTTTCGGGGGGTTTGAAGCTTTCTTT.

The genes are TRBV15 and TRBJ2-7; D perhaps matches TRBD1 (5 bases). Germline lookup yields CDR1 LNHNV and CDR2 YYDKDF (reference sequence). V gave up 1 base and J gave up 2 bases, with 6 bases separating them. CDR3 size: 13 residues. The CDR3 DNA reads as TGTGCCACCAGCAGAGGGGGCACCTACGAGCAGTACTTC. Protein: CATSRGGTYEQYF.

This chain joins TRBV12-3 or TRBV12-4 and TRBJ2-7; D unclear. This CDR3 contains 12 residues. V shed 6 bases and J shed 2 bases, with 8 bases lying between them. CDR3 residues: CASRLRAYEQYF. The CDR3 DNA reads TGTGCCAGCAGGCTTAGAGCCTACGAGCAGTACTTC.

The CDR3 loop is CASSEYQVLTEAFF. In nucleotides, the CDR3 is TGTGCCAGCAGTGAATACCAGGTATTGACTGAAGCTTTCTTT. The chain employs TRBV2 and TRBJ1-1; D remains ambiguous. Trimming shortened V by 2 bases and J by 5 bases, and 12 bases separated the two germline ends. Germline V gene sequence: CDR1 SNHLY, CDR2 FYNNEI. The CDR3 covers 14 residues.

The chain uses TRBV9 and TRBJ2-1; 12 bases are a match to TRBD2. CDR1 SGDLS and CDR2 YYNGEE come from the germline V gene. Germline trimming cut 4 bases from V and 7 bases from J; bases unmatched to any gene: 9. The CDR3 length is 16 residues. The CDR3: CASSRSTSGGTNEQFF. The CDR3 region has the DNA TGTGCCAGCAGCCGGAGTACTAGCGGGGGGACAAATGAGCAGTTCTTC.

With regard to this clone: The sample holds other DNA sequences that translate to the same CDR3. The chain uses TRBV9 and TRBJ1-3; perhaps TRBD1 as D (6 bases). The CDR3 is made up of 15 amino acids. The V and J ends lost 2 bases and 1 base respectively, with 10 bases between them. Germline CDR1 reads SGDLS; CDR2 reads YYNGEE. CDR3 in amino acids: CASSVGTGSGNTIYF. In DNA form, the CDR3 reads TGTGCCAGCAGCGTCGGAACAGGGTCTGGAAACACCATATATTTT.